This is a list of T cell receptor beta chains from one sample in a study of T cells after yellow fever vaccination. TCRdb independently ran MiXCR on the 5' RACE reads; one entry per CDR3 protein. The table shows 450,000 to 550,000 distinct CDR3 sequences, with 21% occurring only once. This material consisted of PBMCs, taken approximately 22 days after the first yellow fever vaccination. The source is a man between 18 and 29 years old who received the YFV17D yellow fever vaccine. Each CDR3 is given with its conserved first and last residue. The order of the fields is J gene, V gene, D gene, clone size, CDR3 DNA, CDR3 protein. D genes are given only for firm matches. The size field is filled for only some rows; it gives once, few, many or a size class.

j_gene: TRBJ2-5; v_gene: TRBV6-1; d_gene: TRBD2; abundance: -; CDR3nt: TGTGCCAGCAGATGGACTAGCGGGGAGATCCAGTACTTC; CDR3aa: CASRWTSGEIQYF
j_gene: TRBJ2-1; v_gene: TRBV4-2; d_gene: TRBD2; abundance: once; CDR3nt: TGTGCCAGCAGCTCCGGGGCCAGCGGGGGGGACTCCTACAATGAGCAGTTCTTC; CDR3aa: CASSSGASGGDSYNEQFF
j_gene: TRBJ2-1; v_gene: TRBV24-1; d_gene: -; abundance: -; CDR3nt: TGTGCCACCAGTGATTGGGGACGACGGGACAACAATGAGCAGTTCTTC; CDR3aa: CATSDWGRRDNNEQFF
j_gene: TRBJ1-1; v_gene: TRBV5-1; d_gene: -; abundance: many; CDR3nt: TGCGCCAGCAGCTTGGAGGGTGTCGGAGCTTTCTTT; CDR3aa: CASSLEGVGAFF
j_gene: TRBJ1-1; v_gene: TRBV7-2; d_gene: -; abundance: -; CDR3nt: TGTGCCAGCAGCCTCGGGAACCCGGGCACTGAAGCTTTCTTT; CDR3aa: CASSLGNPGTEAFF
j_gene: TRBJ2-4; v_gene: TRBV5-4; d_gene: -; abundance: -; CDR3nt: TGTGCCAGCAGCTTTGACCTAGCCAAAAACATTCAGTACTTC; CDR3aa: CASSFDLAKNIQYF
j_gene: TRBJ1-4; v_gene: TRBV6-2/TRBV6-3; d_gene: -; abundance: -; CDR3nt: TGTGCCAGCAGCTCCCACAGGGCAAGAAATGAAAAACTGTTTTTT; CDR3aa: CASSSHRARNEKLFF
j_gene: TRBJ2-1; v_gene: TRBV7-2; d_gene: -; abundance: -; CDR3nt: TGTGCCAGCAGCTTAATCTTAGTAGTAAATGAGCAGTTCTTC; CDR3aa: CASSLILVVNEQFF
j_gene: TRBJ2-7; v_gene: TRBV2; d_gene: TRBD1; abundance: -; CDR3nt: TGTGCCAGCAGGAGCCGGGACAGGGGGAAGGACGAGCAGTACTTC; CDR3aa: CASRSRDRGKDEQYF
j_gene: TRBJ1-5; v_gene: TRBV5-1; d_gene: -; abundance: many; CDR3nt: TGCGCCAGCAGCTTGGACCTTCAGCCCCAGCATTTT; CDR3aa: CASSLDLQPQHF
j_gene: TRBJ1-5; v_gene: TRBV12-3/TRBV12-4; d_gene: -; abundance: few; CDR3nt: TGTGCCAGCAGTTTTGGGGAGACAGCAGCGAGCAATCAGCCCCAGCATTTT; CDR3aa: CASSFGETAASNQPQHF
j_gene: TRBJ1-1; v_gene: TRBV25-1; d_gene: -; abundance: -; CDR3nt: TGTGCCAGCAGTGATATGGGACGGGGAGACACTGAAGCTTTCTTT; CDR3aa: CASSDMGRGDTEAFF
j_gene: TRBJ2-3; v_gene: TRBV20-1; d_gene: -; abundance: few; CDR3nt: TGCAGTGCCGCCGTCGGGGATACGCAGTATTTT; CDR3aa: CSAAVGDTQYF
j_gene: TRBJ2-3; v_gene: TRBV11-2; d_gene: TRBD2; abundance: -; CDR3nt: TGTGCCAGCAGTTCTCTCTCGGGGGGGGTCCCTAGCACAGATACGCAGTATTTT; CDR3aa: CASSSLSGGVPSTDTQYF
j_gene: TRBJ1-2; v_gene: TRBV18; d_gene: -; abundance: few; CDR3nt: TGTGCCAGCTCATCCGACACAGCCTATGGCTACACCTTC; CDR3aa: CASSSDTAYGYTF
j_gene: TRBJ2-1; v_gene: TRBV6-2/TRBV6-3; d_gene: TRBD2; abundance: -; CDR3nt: TGTGCCATCTCTAGACTAGCGTACAATGAGCAGTTCTTC; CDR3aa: CAISRLAYNEQFF
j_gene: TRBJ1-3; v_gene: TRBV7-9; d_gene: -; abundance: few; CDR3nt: TGTGCCAGCAGCTTCCAGGGGATAGCTGGAAACACCATATATTTT; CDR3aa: CASSFQGIAGNTIYF
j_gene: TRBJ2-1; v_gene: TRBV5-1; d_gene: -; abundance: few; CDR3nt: TGCGCCAGCAGCTTGTCCCGTGGGGCCCTGCCATACAATGAGCAGTTCTTC; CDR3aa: CASSLSRGALPYNEQFF
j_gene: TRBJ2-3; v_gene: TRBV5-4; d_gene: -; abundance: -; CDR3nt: TGTGCCAGCAGCTTTAAAACCCTCACAGATACGCAGTATTTT; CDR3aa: CASSFKTLTDTQYF
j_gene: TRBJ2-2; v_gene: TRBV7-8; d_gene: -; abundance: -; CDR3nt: TGTGCCAGCAGCCCCGGACAGTCGAACACCGGGGAGCTGTTTTTT; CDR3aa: CASSPGQSNTGELFF
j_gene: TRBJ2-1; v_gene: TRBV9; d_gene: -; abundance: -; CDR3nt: TGTGCCAGCAGCGTAGATGTCGGGAGCTCCTACAATGAGCAGTTCTTC; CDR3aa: CASSVDVGSSYNEQFF
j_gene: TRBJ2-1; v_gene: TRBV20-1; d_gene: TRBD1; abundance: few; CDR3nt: TGCAGTGCCTGCTCCCGGGACAGAACCTTTGAGCAGTTCTTC; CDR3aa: CSACSRDRTFEQFF
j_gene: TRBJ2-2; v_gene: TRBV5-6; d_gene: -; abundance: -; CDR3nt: TGTGCCAGCAGCCCCGTCCCCGGGGAGCTGTTTTTT; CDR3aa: CASSPVPGELFF
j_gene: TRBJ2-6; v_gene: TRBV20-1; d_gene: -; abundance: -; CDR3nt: TGCAGTGCTAGATCGGCAGGAGTCCTGACTTTC; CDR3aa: CSARSAGVLTF
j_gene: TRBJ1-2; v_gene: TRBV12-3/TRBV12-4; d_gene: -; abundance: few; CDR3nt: TGTGCCAGCAGAACCGACACGGGAAACTATGGCTACACCTTC; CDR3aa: CASRTDTGNYGYTF
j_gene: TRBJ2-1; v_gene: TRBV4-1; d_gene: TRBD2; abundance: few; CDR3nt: TGCGCCAGCAGCCCAACTAGCGGGGGGTTCCCATTCAATGAGCAGTTCTTC; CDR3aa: CASSPTSGGFPFNEQFF
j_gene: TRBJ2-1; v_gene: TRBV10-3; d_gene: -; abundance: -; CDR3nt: TGTGCCATCAGTGAGCCTCTGGTATCCGGCCTAGTCAATGAGCAGTTCTTC; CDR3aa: CAISEPLVSGLVNEQFF
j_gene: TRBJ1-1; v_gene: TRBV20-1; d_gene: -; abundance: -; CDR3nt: TGCAGTGCTAGAACGGGGGGCCCTGAAGCTTTCTTT; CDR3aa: CSARTGGPEAFF